The 10 T cell receptor beta chains given below trace back to one sample, sequenced in a study of relationships among human T cell subsets. The T cell receptor alpha and beta CDR3 regions were amplified from mRNA by semiquantitative ARM-PCR. Exponential amplification used communal superprimers after tagged nested gene-specific primers in ARM-PCR. Via MiXCR, TCRdb re-called the multiplex PCR reads, giving one row per CDR3 protein. The profile shows thousands of distinct CDR3 sequences, around 59% of them singletons. The CD45RA-negative fraction was bead-selected with anti-CD45RO to obtain memory T cells. The sequencing sample was made of memory T cells sorted from blood. These receptors were collected from a man between 35 and 55 years old in good health.

This clonotype showed up just once. The chain carries TRBV14 and TRBJ1-5; D remains unclear. CDR1 and CDR2 from the germline V gene are SGHDN and FVKESK. Trimming pared 4 bases from V and 0 bases from J, leaving 7 bases between. CDR3 length: 14 amino acids. CDR3 region: CASSRASSNQPQHF. The CDR3 DNA sequence: TGTGCCAGCAGCCGAGCGTCTAGCAATCAGCCCCAGCATTTT.

The CDR3 spells CASSPQGSNQPQHF. As DNA, the CDR3 is TGTGCCAGTAGCCCACAGGGTAGCAATCAGCCCCAGCATTTT. The rearrangement links TRBV19 to TRBJ1-5, with a weak D call TRBD1 (6 bases). Trimming removed 6 bases at V and 0 bases at J, with 9 bases between. The CDR3 spans 14 residues. Germline CDR1 LNHDA, CDR2 SQIVND (reference sequence).

The chain joins TRBV6-5 to TRBJ2-3, with 9 bases aligning to TRBD2. The CDR3 is 16 residues long. Losses at the gene ends were 1 base for V and 5 bases for J; bases not matched to a gene: 7. The germline CDR1 and CDR2 sequences are MNHEY and SVGAGI. The CDR3 is CASSYLGIAGVDTQYF. In nucleotides, the CDR3 is TGTGCCAGCAGTTACTTAGGCATAGCGGGAGTAGATACGCAGTATTTT.

This sequence joins TRBV11-2 and TRBJ2-5; 13 bases are a match to TRBD2. Germline CDR1 SGHAT, CDR2 FQNNGV. The CDR3 is 16 amino acids. The ends lost 0 bases at V and 5 bases at J; junction bases unmatched: 3. The CDR3: CASSLDWTSGSETQYF. CDR3 nucleotides: TGTGCCAGCAGCTTAGATTGGACTAGCGGGAGTGAGACCCAGTACTTC.

In its sample, this clonotype was seen a few times. The rearrangement links TRBV28 to TRBJ1-1; D perhaps matches TRBD1 (6 bases). The CDR3 sequence is 15 residues long. V lost 6 bases, J lost 5 bases, and 19 bases lay in between. The germline V gene has CDR1 MDHEN and CDR2 SYDVKM. CDR3 nucleotide sequence: TGTGCCAGCAGACCATCTCAGGGGTTCGGGACTGAAGCTTTCTTT. This translates into CASRPSQGFGTEAFF.

This chain links TRBV7-9 with TRBJ2-7; a possible D gene is TRBD2 (5 bases). Trimming stripped 2 bases from V and 0 bases from J, with 11 bases between. Germline V gives CDR1 SEHNR, CDR2 FQNEAQ (reference sequence). This CDR3 spans 15 amino acids. CDR3 sequence reads: CASSLSDYSSYEQYF. DNA for the CDR3: TGTGCCAGCAGCTTAAGCGACTACAGCTCCTACGAGCAGTACTTC.

This clonotype ranks as medium-sized. The gene calls are TRBV27 and TRBJ2-7, with D perhaps TRBD1 (5 bases). V lost 3 bases, J lost 1 base, and 7 bases lay in between. The CDR3 loop spans 13 amino acids. The germline V gene encodes CDR1 MNHEY and CDR2 SMNVEV (reference sequence). CDR3 protein: CASSFRESYEQYF. The CDR3 DNA reads as TGTGCCAGCAGTTTCAGGGAATCCTACGAGCAGTACTTC.

V is TRBV14 and J is TRBJ2-1, with D possibly being TRBD1 (8 bases). The V end lost 0 bases, the J end lost 8 bases, and 14 bases lay between the germline ends. The CDR3 loop spans 15 amino acids. The germline gives CDR1 SGHDN, CDR2 FVKESK. The CDR3 DNA reads as TGTGCCAGCAGCCAAGAACGTACAGGGGGGGATGAGCAGTTCTTC. Translating it yields CASSQERTGGDEQFF. Full variable domain (remainder filled in from reference TRBV14 and TRBJ2-1): EAGVTQFPSHSVIEKGQTVTLRCDPISGHDNLYWYRRVMGKEIKFLLHFVKESKQDESGMPNNRFLAERTGGTYSTLKVQPAELEDSGVYFCASSQERTGGDEQFFGPGTRLTVL.

On this clonotype itself: This CDR3 is missing its conserved last phenylalanine or tryptophan, likely due to a read error. The chain has TRBV5-6 and TRBJ2-7; D not certain. Deletions cut 2 bases from V and 3 bases from J, with 15 bases between. The CDR3 has 15 amino acids. The V gene's germline CDR1 is SGHDT and CDR2 YYEEEE. CDR3 protein: CASSFKRSFHYEQYL. In DNA, the CDR3 is TGTGCCAGCAGCTTCAAACGGAGCTTCCACTACGAGCAGTACCTC.

The chain combines TRBV7-9 with TRBJ2-4; D perhaps matches TRBD1 (6 bases). Per germline, CDR1 SEHNR and CDR2 FQNEAQ (reference sequence). The CDR3 loop spans 15 amino acids. The V end lost 1 base, the J end lost 8 bases, and 15 bases lay between the germline ends. CDR3 loop: CASSLVSGVGDIQYF. The CDR3, as DNA: TGTGCCAGCAGCTTAGTGTCAGGGGTCGGGGACATTCAGTACTTC.